The source of this TCR beta chain is a study of Ad26.COV2.S vaccination and SARS-CoV-2 variants (TCRdb year 2021). For context, the study as a whole: Vaccine-arm donors came from COV1001, a multicentre, randomized, double-blind, placebo-controlled phase I-IIa trial of Ad26.COV2.S in healthy adults. Ad26.COV2.S was administered intramuscularly at 5 x 10^10 or 1 x 10^11 viral particles, either as a single shot or as two shots given 56 days apart. TCRbeta repertoire sequencing was used to assess the specificity and breadth of SARS-CoV-2-reactive T cell receptors after Ad26.COV2.S vaccination. The TCR-sequenced set comprised about 32 samples: about 19 Ad26.COV2.S vaccine recipients, 5 placebo recipients and 8 SARS-CoV-2 convalescent individuals. Participants in the trial were split at random into five groups of five each, receiving low-dose or high-dose Ad26.COV2.S once or twice, or else placebo on both occasions. Throughout the experiments and outcome assessment, investigators stayed blinded to trial group allocation. Findings and caveats that apply to the study as a whole: Comparing responses between vaccine doses or regimens was not something the study was powered to do. Vaccine and placebo recipients had similar non-spike TCR breadth, a finding consistent with the vaccine containing only spike. After vaccination, substantial breadth of spike-specific CD8+ and CD4+ T cell responses was reported. Higher spike-specific TCR breadth was observed in Ad26.COV2.S recipients than in placebo recipients (P = 0.0014). It was noted by the authors that total T cell responses may have been underestimated by the TCR breadth and depth analyses.

TCRbeta CDR3 regions were sequenced with the immunoSEQ Assay. After extraction, genomic DNA underwent amplification by bias-controlled multiplex PCR, followed by high-throughput sequencing. In the authors' own workflow: To quantify the absolute abundance of every unique TCRbeta CDR3 region, sequences were collapsed and filtered. T cell fraction was estimated by normalizing TCRbeta template counts to usable DNA, which was measured by amplifying reference genes present in all nucleated cells. Repertoire TCRs were annotated as SARS-CoV-2-specific by exact matching of V gene, CDR3 amino acid sequence and J gene to a known reactive TCR set. The reference SARS-CoV-2 TCR set was obtained from MIRA and was filtered for enrichment in COVID-19-positive ImmuneCODE repertoires, whereby public or cross-reactive TCRs were removed. Based on the MIRA antigens, annotated TCRs were further analysed at the level of specific ORF or position within ORF. Depth was the summed frequency of annotated unique rearrangements, while breadth was defined as annotated unique rearrangements over total unique productive rearrangements. Two-sided Wilcoxon rank-sum tests were applied when comparing TCR breadth between groups. What TCRdb holds here is the immuneACCESS table cut down to in-frame rearrangements. Part of the clones is not present; checked against another copy, under half of the missing clones reflect an unresolved V gene, and the others are unexplained. V, J and clone size are taken as reported in that table, and D and trimming were inferred from the DNA itself. A total of about 480,000 clones appear in this sample, around nine tenths of them only once. Clones ranked in the top ten supply around 13% of the sample.

The table lists this clone with a count of one. It has no known antigen specificity. Base qualities are not at hand, and no much larger clone is one base apart. CDR1 and CDR2, per the germline V gene (reference sequence), are LNHDA and SQIVND. The CDR3 runs 13 amino acids, cysteine and phenylalanine included. The CDR3 DNA has 39 bases and is translated from base 1. V is shortened by 3 bases, J by 10 bases, and the region joining them spans 13 bases. Taken with the paper, the label for treatment or condition translates to: roughly 20 received Ad26.COV2.S at low or high dose, single or two shots; roughly 5 received placebo; per-sample allocation not given. For vaccine and placebo recipients, repertoires were sequenced using samples collected on day 63 after the first injection. Between 29 July and 7 August 2020, Cohort 1b enrolled 25 adults aged 18-55 years at one site in Boston, USA. Ad26.COV2.S was a replication-incompetent adenovirus type 26 vector that expressed a prefusion-stabilized SARS-CoV-2 spike protein derived from the original Wuhan strain.

Material: peripheral blood, obtained in a trial of Ad26.COV2.S vaccine versus placebo. The chain is assembled from TRBV19 and TRBJ1-3; TRBD1 might be the D gene, on 6 matching bases. The receptor comes from a person between 18 and 60 years old who received the Ad26.COV2.S COVID-19 vaccine or a placebo. The CDR3 has the sequence CASSIQQGLTIYF. The nucleotide sequence reads TGTGCCAGTAGTATCCAACAGGGACTGACCATATATTTT.